This TCR beta chain was identified during a study of T cell responses to AZD1222 COVID-19 vaccine. The protocol was immunoSEQ multiplex PCR, while the TCRdb copy is restricted to in-frame clones and leaves out a portion. The table has 180,000 or so clones, 92% seen once. The CDR3 consists of 15 residues. Germline values: CDR1 LGHNA, CDR2 YNFKEQ. V was cut by 3 bases and J by 5 bases, with 16 bases left in between. The clonotype comes from an adult who received the AZD1222 COVID-19 vaccine. Sample: peripheral blood, taken 28 days after the second AZD1222 dose. The chain joins TRBV4-2 to TRBJ1-1, with D unclear. CDR3 DNA: TGTGCCAGCAGCCATCCGGACTTGGGAGGAACTGAAGCTTTCTTT. This codes for CASSHPDLGGTEAFF.